This passage covers 5 T cell receptor beta chains from one sample sequenced in a study of T-cell reconstitution after alpha-beta-depleted transplantation in children. TCRbeta library preparation incorporated unique molecular identifiers. One entry per CDR3 protein, called by TCRdb with MiXCR from the PCR reads. The sample consists of 200,000 to 250,000 distinct CDR3 sequences, around 9.6% of them appearing once. Source: PBMCs from the stem cell graft donor, taken from the stem cell graft. Receptor source: a human donor who donated a stem cell graft to a child with acute lymphoblastic leukemia.

The chain couples TRBV5-1 to TRBJ1-5, with D possibly TRBD1 on 5 matching bases. Trimming left V 4 bases short and J 2 bases short, with 13 bases between. The V gene's germline CDR1 is SGHRS and CDR2 YFSETQ. This CDR3 is built from 15 residues. The DNA of the CDR3 is TGCGCCAGCAGCCCAAGGGACGTCCGCAATCAGCCCCAGCATTTT. It yields the protein CASSPRDVRNQPQHF. The variable domain in full, completed from reference TRBV5-1 and TRBJ1-5, reads KAGVTQTPRYLIKTRGQQVTLSCSPISGHRSVSWYQQTPGQGLQFLFEYFSETQRNKGNFPGRFSGRQFSNSRSEMNVSTLELGDSALYLCASSPRDVRNQPQHFGDGTRLSIL.

The chain couples TRBV3-1 to TRBJ2-7; D is undetermined. CDR1 and CDR2 (germline): LGHDT, YNNKEL (reference sequence). Trimming took 10 bases from V and 1 from J, leaving 20 bases between them. CDR3 length: 15 residues. The CDR3 spells CATTQGHSPSYEQYF. In nucleotides, the CDR3 is TGTGCCACCACCCAAGGCCACTCACCATCCTACGAGCAGTACTTC.

The chain carries TRBV27 and TRBJ2-3; tentatively, D is TRBD2 (5 bases). V lost 4 bases to trimming and J lost 0 bases, with 11 bases between them. The CDR3 covers 15 residues. CDR1 and CDR2 from the germline V gene are MNHEY and SMNVEV (reference sequence). The CDR3 spells CASSSPSTSTDTQYF. CDR3 coding DNA: TGTGCCAGCAGTTCCCCTAGCACCAGCACAGATACGCAGTATTTT.

This clonotype was picked up many times. The chain combines TRBV6-2 or TRBV6-3 with TRBJ2-7; D is perhaps TRBD2 (6 bases). Trimming took 11 bases from V and 7 from J, leaving 21 bases between them. This CDR3 contains 13 residues. Germline CDR1 is MNHEY and CDR2 is SVGEGT. The CDR3: CACIGGISREQYF. For the CDR3, the DNA is TGTGCCTGCATCGGGGGTATCAGCAGGGAGCAGTACTTC.

This clonotype was recorded many times. V usage is TRBV12-3 or TRBV12-4 and J usage is TRBJ1-1, with D possibly being TRBD1 (6 bases). V gave up 3 bases and J gave up 6 bases, with 11 bases separating them. The CDR3 extends over 13 amino acids. The CDR3 DNA sequence: TGTGCCAGCAGTTTCAGGGGCTGGGCTGAAGCTTTCTTT. It codes for CASSFRGWAEAFF.